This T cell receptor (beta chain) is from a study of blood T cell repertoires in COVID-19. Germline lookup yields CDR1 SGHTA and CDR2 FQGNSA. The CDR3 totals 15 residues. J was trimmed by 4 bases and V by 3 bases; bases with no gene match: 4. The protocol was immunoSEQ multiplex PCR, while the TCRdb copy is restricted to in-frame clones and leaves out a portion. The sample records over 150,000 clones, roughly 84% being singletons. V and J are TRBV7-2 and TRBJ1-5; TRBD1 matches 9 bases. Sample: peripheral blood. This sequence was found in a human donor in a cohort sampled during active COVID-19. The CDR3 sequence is CASSFQTGGNQPQHF. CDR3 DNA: TGTGCCAGCAGCTTCCAGACAGGGGGTAATCAGCCCCAGCATTTT.